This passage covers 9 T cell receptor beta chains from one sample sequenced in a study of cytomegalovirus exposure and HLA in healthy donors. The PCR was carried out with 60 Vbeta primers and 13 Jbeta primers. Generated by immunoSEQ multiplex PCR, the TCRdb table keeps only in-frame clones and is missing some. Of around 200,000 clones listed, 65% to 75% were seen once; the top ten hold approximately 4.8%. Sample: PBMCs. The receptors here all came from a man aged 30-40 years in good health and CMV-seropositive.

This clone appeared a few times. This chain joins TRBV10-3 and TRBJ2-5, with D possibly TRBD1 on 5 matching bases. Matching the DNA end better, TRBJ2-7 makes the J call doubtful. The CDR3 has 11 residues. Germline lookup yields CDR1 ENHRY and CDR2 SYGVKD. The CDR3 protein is CASEGEYEQYF. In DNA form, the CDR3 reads TGTGCCTCCGAAGGGGAATACGAGCAGTACTTC.

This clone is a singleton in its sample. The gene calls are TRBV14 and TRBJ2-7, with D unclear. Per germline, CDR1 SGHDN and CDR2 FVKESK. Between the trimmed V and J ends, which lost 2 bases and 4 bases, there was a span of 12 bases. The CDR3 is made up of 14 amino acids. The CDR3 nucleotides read TGTGCCAGCAGCCAAAATAGACGGGTTTACGAGCAGTACTTC. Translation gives CASSQNRRVYEQYF.

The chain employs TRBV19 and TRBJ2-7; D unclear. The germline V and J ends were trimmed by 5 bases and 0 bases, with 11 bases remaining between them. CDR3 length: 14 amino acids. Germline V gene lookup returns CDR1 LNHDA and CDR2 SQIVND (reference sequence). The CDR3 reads CASSLPSNSYEQYF. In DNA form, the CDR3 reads TGTGCCAGTAGTCTACCGTCGAACTCCTACGAGCAGTACTTC.

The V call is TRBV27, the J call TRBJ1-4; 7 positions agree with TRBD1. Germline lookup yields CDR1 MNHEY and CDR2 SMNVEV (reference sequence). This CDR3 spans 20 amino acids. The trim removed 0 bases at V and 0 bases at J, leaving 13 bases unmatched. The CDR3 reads CASSLSIISPGGTTNEKLFF. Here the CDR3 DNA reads TGTGCCAGCAGTTTATCGATAATCTCTCCAGGGGGTACAACTAATGAAAAACTGTTTTTT.

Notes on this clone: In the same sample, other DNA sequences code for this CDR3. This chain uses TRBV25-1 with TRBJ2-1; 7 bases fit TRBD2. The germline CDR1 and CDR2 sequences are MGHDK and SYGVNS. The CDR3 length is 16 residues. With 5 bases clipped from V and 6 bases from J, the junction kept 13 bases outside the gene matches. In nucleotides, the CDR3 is TGTGCCAGCAGTCCCGGGACCAGCGGGACCCCCAATGAGCAGTTCTTC. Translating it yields CASSPGTSGTPNEQFF.

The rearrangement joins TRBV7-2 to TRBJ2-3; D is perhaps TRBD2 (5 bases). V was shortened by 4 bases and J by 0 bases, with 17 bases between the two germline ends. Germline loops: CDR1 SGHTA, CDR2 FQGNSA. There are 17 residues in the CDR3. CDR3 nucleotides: TGTGCCAGCAGCTCACCTAGAGCGGTTATTAGCACAGATACGCAGTATTTT. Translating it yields CASSSPRAVISTDTQYF. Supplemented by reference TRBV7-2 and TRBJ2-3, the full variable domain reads GAGVSQSPSNKVTEKGKDVELRCDPISGHTALYWYRQSLGQGLEFLIYFQGNSAPDKSGLPSDRFSAERTGGSVSTLTIQRTQQEDSAVYLCASSSPRAVISTDTQYFGPGTRLTVL.

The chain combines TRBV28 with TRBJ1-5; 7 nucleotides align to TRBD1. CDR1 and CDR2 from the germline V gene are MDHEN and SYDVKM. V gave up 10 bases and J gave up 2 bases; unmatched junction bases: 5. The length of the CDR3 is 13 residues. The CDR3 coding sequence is TGTGCCACCATCGGACAGGGCAATCAGCCCCAGCATTTT. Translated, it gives CATIGQGNQPQHF.

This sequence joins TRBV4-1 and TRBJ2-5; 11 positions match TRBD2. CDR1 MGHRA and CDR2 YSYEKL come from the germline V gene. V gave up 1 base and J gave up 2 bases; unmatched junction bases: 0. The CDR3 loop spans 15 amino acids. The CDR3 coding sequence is TGCGCCAGCAGCCAAGGACTAGCGGGACAAGAGACCCAGTACTTC. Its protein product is CASSQGLAGQETQYF.

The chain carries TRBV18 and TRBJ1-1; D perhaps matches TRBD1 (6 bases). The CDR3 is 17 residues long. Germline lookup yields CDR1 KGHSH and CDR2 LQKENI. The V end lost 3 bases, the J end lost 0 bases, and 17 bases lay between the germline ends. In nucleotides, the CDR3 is TGTGCCAGCTCACCCCCGTCGACCGGGACATTGAACACTGAAGCTTTCTTT. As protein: CASSPPSTGTLNTEAFF.